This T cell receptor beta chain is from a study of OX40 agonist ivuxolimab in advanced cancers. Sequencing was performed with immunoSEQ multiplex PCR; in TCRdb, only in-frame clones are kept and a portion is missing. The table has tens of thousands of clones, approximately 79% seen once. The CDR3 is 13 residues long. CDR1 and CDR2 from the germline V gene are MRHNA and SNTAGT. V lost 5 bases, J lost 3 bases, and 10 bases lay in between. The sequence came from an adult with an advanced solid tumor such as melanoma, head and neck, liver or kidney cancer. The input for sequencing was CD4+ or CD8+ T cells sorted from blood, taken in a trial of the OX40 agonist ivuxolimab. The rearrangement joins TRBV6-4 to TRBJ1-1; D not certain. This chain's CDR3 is CASSREIYTEAFF. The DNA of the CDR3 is TGTGCCAGCAGTAGGGAGATTTACACTGAAGCTTTCTTT.